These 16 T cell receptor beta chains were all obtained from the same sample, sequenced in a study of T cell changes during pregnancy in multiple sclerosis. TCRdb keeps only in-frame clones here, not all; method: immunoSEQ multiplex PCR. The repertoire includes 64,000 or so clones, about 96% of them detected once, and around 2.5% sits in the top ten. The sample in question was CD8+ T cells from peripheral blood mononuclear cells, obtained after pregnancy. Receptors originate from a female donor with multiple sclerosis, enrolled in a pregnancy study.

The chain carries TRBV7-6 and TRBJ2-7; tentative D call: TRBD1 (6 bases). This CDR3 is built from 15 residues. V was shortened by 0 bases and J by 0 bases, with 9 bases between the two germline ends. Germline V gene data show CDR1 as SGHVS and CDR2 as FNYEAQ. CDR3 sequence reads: CASSLAQGPSYEQYF. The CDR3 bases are TGTGCCAGCAGCTTAGCACAGGGCCCCTCCTACGAGCAGTACTTC.

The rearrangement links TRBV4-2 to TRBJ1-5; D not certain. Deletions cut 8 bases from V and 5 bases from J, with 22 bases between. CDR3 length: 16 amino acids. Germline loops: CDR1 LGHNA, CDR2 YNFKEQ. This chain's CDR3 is CASGPTSGTGDQPQHF. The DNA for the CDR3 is TGTGCCAGCGGACCTACTAGCGGAACGGGTGATCAGCCCCAGCATTTT.

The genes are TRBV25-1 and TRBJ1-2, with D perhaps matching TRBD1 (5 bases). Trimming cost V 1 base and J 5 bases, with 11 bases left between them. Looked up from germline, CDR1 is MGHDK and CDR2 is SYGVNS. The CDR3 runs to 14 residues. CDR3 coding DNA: TGTGCCAGCAGTGAATCCGGCAGGGATTATGGCTACACCTTC. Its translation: CASSESGRDYGYTF.

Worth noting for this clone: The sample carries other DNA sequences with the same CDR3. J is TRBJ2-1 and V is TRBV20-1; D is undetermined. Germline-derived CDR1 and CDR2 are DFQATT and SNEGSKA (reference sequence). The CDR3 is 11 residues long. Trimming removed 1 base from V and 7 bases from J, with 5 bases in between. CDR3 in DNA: TGCAGTGCTAGAGTAGTGAATGAGCAGTTCTTC. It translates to CSARVVNEQFF.

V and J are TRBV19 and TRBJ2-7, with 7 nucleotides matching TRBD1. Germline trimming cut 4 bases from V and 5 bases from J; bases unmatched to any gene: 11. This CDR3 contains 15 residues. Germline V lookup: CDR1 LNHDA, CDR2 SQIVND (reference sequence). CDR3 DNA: TGTGCCAGTAGTACCCCAACAGGGGTGGGAAACGAGCAGTACTTC. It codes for CASSTPTGVGNEQYF.

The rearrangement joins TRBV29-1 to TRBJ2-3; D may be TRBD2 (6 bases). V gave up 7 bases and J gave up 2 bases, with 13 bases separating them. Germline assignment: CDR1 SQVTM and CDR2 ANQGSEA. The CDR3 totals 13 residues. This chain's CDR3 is CSAASALTDTQYF. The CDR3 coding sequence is TGCAGCGCCGCTAGCGCCCTCACAGATACGCAGTATTTT.

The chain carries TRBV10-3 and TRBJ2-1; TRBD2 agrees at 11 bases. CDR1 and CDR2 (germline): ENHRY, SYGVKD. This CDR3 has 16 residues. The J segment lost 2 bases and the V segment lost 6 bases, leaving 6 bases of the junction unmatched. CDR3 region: CAIRDSGRAAYNEQFF. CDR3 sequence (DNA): TGTGCCATCAGAGATAGCGGGAGGGCCGCCTACAATGAGCAGTTCTTC.

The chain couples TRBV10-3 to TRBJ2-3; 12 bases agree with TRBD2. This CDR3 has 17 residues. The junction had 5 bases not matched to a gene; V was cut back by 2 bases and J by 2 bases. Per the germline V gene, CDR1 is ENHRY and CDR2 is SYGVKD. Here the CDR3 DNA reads TGTGCCATCAGTGAGCTCTGGACTAGCGGGAACACAGATACGCAGTATTTT. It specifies CAISELWTSGNTDTQYF.

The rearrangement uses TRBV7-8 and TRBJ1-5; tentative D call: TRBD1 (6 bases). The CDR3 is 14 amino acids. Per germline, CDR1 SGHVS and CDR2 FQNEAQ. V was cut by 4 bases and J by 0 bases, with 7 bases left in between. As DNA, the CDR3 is TGTGCCAGCAGCTCCAGGGGTAGCAATCAGCCCCAGCATTTT. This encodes CASSSRGSNQPQHF.

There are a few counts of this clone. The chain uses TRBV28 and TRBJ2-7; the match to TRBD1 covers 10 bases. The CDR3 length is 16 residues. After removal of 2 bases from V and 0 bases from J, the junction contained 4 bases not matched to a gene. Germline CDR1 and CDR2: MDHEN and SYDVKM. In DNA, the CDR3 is TGTGCCAGCAGTTTACTCCGGGACAGGGGCTCCTACGAGCAGTACTTC. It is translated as CASSLLRDRGSYEQYF.

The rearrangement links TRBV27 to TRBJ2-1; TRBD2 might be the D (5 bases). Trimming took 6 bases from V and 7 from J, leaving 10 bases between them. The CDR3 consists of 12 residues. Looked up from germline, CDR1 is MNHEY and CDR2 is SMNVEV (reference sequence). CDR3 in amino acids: CASSESGNEQFF. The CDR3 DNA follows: TGTGCCAGCAGCGAATCGGGGAATGAGCAGTTCTTC.

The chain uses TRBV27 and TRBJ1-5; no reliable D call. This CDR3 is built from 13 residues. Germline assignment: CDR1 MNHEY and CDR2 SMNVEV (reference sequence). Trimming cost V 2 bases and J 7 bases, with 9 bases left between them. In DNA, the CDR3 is TGTGCCAGCAGTTTAACCCAGAAGCAGCCCCAGCATTTT. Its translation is CASSLTQKQPQHF.

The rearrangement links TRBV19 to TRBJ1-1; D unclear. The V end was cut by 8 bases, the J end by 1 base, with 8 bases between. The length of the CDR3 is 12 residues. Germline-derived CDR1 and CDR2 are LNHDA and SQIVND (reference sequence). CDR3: CASHLGNTEAFF. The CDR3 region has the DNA TGTGCCAGTCACCTCGGGAACACTGAAGCTTTCTTT.

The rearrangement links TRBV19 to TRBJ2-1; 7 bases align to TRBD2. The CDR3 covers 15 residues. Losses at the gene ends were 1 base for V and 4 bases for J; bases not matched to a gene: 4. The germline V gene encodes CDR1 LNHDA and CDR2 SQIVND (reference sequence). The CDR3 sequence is CASSIVPSGYNEQFF. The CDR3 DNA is TGTGCCAGTAGTATAGTGCCTAGCGGTTACAATGAGCAGTTCTTC.

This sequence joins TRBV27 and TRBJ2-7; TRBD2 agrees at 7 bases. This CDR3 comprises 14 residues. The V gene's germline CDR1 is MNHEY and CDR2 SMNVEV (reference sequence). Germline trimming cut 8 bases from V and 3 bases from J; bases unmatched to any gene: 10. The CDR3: CASHGAGAGYEQYF. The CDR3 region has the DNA TGTGCCAGCCACGGGGCGGGAGCAGGCTACGAGCAGTACTTC.

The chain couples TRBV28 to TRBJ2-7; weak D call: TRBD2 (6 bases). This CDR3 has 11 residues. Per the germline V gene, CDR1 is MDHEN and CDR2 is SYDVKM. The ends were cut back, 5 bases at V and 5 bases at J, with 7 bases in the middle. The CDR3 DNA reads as TGTGCCAGCAGTGGGAGGAACGAGCAGTACTTC. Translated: CASSGRNEQYF.